These 9 T cell receptor beta chains originate from one sample sequenced in a study of CXCR3-negative and CXCR3-positive naive CD8 T cells (dated by TCRdb to 2018 to 2020). Sequencing relied on a NextSeq 550. The Human TCR Profiling Kit (MiLaboratory) was used to prepare UMI-labeled 5' RACE TRB cDNA libraries. TCRdb reprocessed the sequencing reads and holds a single record per CDR3 protein sequence, with no DNA. The sample's records list around 140,000 distinct CDR3 sequences. Of the sample, 0.41% falls within the top ten clones. General study outcomes and caveats: TRB CDR3s from CXCR3-positive naive cells showed higher hydrophobicity (lower Kidera factor 4), lower energy, and higher strength and volume indices than CXCR3-negative naive cells.

Their specific antigens are unknown. The sequenced sample was naive CXCR3+ CD8+ T cells from blood. In the paper's terms, the cell subset or site label means: CD45RO-CCR7+CD27+CD95- naive CD8+ T cells expressing CXCR3 (TNR3+). These receptors were obtained from a human donor in good health. Some clones in this sample may be carry-over from other donors' samples.

The chain links TRBV5-4 to TRBJ2-7; TCRdb reports TRBD2, a call that lacks DNA to check it against. The germline V gene encodes CDR1 SGHNT and CDR2 YYREEE (reference sequence). The CDR3 is 18 residues long. The CDR3 reads CASSLGGLVPLVTYEQYF.

This chain joins TRBV15 and TRBJ2-2; TCRdb's D call of TRBD1 is untestable without DNA. The CDR3 is 15 amino acids. Looked up from germline, CDR1 is LNHNV and CDR2 is YYDKDF (reference sequence). The CDR3: CATSSYRAGTGELFF.

This chain connects TRBV20-1 to TRBJ2-7; there is no DNA to check the TCRdb D call of TRBD2. The germline gives CDR1 DFQATT, CDR2 SNEGSKA (reference sequence). The CDR3 length is 13 residues. The CDR3 reads CSAYSGETYEQYF.

This chain joins TRBV7-3 and TRBJ2-3; absent DNA, TCRdb's TRBD2 call cannot be checked. Germline loops: CDR1 SGHTA, CDR2 FQGTGA. This CDR3 region has 15 residues. The CDR3: CASSHYAGPLDTQYF.

The CDR3 is CSVERIGGEQFF. The chain joins TRBV29-1 to TRBJ2-1; checking the TCRdb D call of TRBD1 is not possible without DNA. Germline V gives CDR1 SQVTM, CDR2 ANQGSEA. This CDR3 has 12 residues.

The CDR3 loop is CSVEAVYTGELFF. The genes are TRBV29-1 and TRBJ2-2. Germline CDR1 and CDR2: SQVTM and ANQGSEA. CDR3 size: 13 residues.

The chain joins TRBV3-1 to TRBJ2-2; TCRdb's D call, TRBD2, is unchecked because there is no DNA. From germline, CDR1 is LGHDT and CDR2 YNNKEL (reference sequence). The CDR3 length is 16 residues. CDR3 region: CTSSQEGGLNTGELFF.

V is TRBV7-9 and J is TRBJ1-1. Looked up from germline, CDR1 is SEHNR and CDR2 is FQNEAQ (reference sequence). There are 13 residues in the CDR3. This CDR3 reads CASSLGIGLEAFF.

V is TRBV5-5 and J is TRBJ2-7; TCRdb proposes TRBD1, but this gene call is untestable without DNA. The germline V gene has CDR1 SGHKS and CDR2 YYEKEE (reference sequence). CDR3 length: 16 amino acids. The CDR3 spells CASSLGAWARSYEQYF.